The rows below give T cell receptor beta chains drawn from one sample of a study of blood T cell repertoires in COVID-19. Here immunoSEQ multiplex PCR was the method, and the copy in TCRdb shows in-frame clones only, minus some. The sample has tens of thousands of clones; approximately 77% are singletons. What was sequenced was peripheral blood. Receptors were obtained from a human donor in a cohort sampled during active COVID-19. Each CDR3 is given with its conserved first and last residue. D genes are given only for firm matches. Some rows mark clone size as missing; the rest say once, few, many or name a class of expanded clone.

cdr3_aa cdr3_nt j_call v_call clone_size d_call
CASSPSRDRRTEAFF TGTGCCAGCTCACCCTCCAGAGACAGGCGCACTGAAGCTTTCTTT TRBJ1-1 TRBV18 - -
CASSRQNYEQYF TGTGCCAGCAGTAGACAGAACTACGAGCAGTACTTC TRBJ2-7 TRBV6-6 - -
CASSAPDWPDNEQFF TGCGCCAGCAGTGCACCGGACTGGCCCGACAATGAGCAGTTCTTC TRBJ2-1 TRBV10-1 - -
CASSQGQPLNSPLHF TGCGCCAGCAGCCAGGGGCAACCTCTAAATTCACCCCTCCACTTT TRBJ1-6 TRBV5-1 - -
CASSLGQGAGTEAFF TGCGCCAGCAGCTTGGGACAGGGGGCGGGCACTGAAGCTTTCTTT TRBJ1-1 TRBV5-1 - TRBD1
CASSDSTTNEKLFF TGTGCCAGCAGCGACAGCACAACTAATGAAAAACTGTTTTTT TRBJ1-4 TRBV3-1/TRBV3-2 - -
CASSVVLLGASEGGRPSSYEQYF TGTGCCAGCAGCGTAGTTCTATTAGGGGCCAGTGAGGGCGGGAGGCCGAGCTCCTACGAGCAGTACTTC TRBJ2-7 TRBV9 - TRBD2
CASSSTSGRSQETQYF TGCGCCAGCAGCTCCACTAGCGGGAGAAGCCAAGAGACCCAGTACTTC TRBJ2-5 TRBV5-1 - TRBD2
CAISESPESTYEQYF TGTGCCATCAGTGAGTCGCCGGAGTCAACCTACGAGCAGTACTTC TRBJ2-7 TRBV10-3 - -
CASYDRGSGETQYF TGTGCCAGCTACGACAGGGGCAGTGGGGAGACCCAGTACTTC TRBJ2-5 TRBV27 - TRBD1
CASSPQDSPLHF TGTGCCAGCAGCCCACAGGATTCACCCCTCCACTTT TRBJ1-6 TRBV6-1 few -
CASSQEGGIEAFF TGCGCCAGCAGCCAAGAGGGAGGAATTGAAGCTTTCTTT TRBJ1-1 TRBV4-1 - -
CASSPPREKLFF TGTGCCAGCAGTCCCCCCCGGGAAAAACTGTTTTTT TRBJ1-4 TRBV28 few -
CASSPRQAESGNTIYF TGTGCCAGCTCCCCCAGACAGGCCGAATCTGGAAACACCATATATTTT TRBJ1-3 TRBV7-2 - -
CATSDLRDTGELFF TGTGCCACCAGTGATTTGCGAGACACCGGGGAGCTGTTTTTT TRBJ2-2 TRBV24-1 - -
CASSYRDKTYEQYF TGTGCCAGCAGTTACCGGGACAAAACCTACGAGCAGTACTTC TRBJ2-7 TRBV6-2/TRBV6-3 - -
CASSTSATNEKLFF TGCGCCAGCAGCACGAGCGCAACTAATGAAAAACTGTTTTTT TRBJ1-4 TRBV5-1 - -
CASSLGTGGPYNSPLHF TGTGCCAGCAGCTTGGGGACAGGGGGCCCCTATAATTCACCCCTCCACTTT TRBJ1-6 TRBV5-4 - TRBD1
CASSQVESRGYTF TGTGCCAGCAGCCAAGTGGAGTCGAGAGGCTACACCTTC TRBJ1-2 TRBV3-1/TRBV3-2 - -
CASTLRQGLTEAFF TGTGCCAGCACCCTCCGACAGGGCCTCACTGAAGCTTTCTTT TRBJ1-1 TRBV28 - TRBD1
CASSLGQGTYSYGYTF TGTGCCAGCAGCTTAGGACAGGGAACCTACTCCTATGGCTACACCTTC TRBJ1-2 TRBV11-2 - TRBD1
CASTDRGYGYTF TGTGCCAGCACCGACAGGGGATACGGCTACACCTTC TRBJ1-2 TRBV6-5 - TRBD1
CASSRGTGVSPLHF TGTGCCAGCAGCCGTGGGACAGGGGTGTCACCCCTCCACTTT TRBJ1-6 TRBV7-8 once TRBD1
CASSLGGETEAFF TGCGCCAGCAGCTTGGGGGGAGAGACTGAAGCTTTCTTT TRBJ1-1 TRBV5-1 - -
CASIHSGGARETQYF TGTGCCAGCATCCATAGCGGGGGGGCGAGGGAGACCCAGTACTTC TRBJ2-5 TRBV5-5 - TRBD2
CASSQVGGSGYEQYF TGTGCCAGCAGCCAAGTTGGTGGGAGTGGGTACGAGCAGTACTTC TRBJ2-7 TRBV3-1/TRBV3-2 - -
CASTDSSRDGYTF TGTGCCAGCACAGACTCAAGTCGGGATGGCTACACCTTC TRBJ1-2 TRBV25-1 few -
CASSVGLETEAFF TGTGCCAGCAGCGTGGGACTCGAGACTGAAGCTTTCTTT TRBJ1-1 TRBV5-5 - -
CASSTGTGFSYNEQFF TGTGCCAGCAGTACCGGGACAGGGTTCAGTTACAATGAGCAGTTCTTC TRBJ2-1 TRBV27 - TRBD1
CASSVRTDSNQPQHF TGTGCCAGTAGTGTAAGGACAGATAGCAATCAGCCCCAGCATTTT TRBJ1-5 TRBV19 - -
CASSHWGLAATGETQYF TGTGCCAGCAGCCATTGGGGACTAGCGGCAACTGGAGAGACCCAGTACTTC TRBJ2-5 TRBV5-4 once TRBD2
CASRSVGLYGYTF TGTGCCAGCAGATCCGTAGGACTATATGGCTACACCTTC TRBJ1-2 TRBV2 - -
CASTRVAQGRKDSPLHF TGTGCCAGTACCCGTGTGGCCCAGGGGCGAAAGGATTCACCCCTCCACTTT TRBJ1-6 TRBV19 - -
CASSPPAQQETQYF TGTGCCAGCTCACCACCGGCTCAGCAAGAGACCCAGTACTTC TRBJ2-5 TRBV18 once -